This T cell receptor (beta chain) was identified in a study of cytomegalovirus exposure and HLA in healthy donors. General study points: Later analysis showed TCR association rates varying by HLA locus, highest for DRB1 and lowest for HLA-C. The classifier reportedly diagnosed cytomegalovirus status with high specificity and sensitivity.

Healthy bone marrow donors supplied every sample. On this clone: Its specificity is not known.

13 Jbeta primers and 60 Vbeta primers were used for the PCR. The protocol was immunoSEQ multiplex PCR, while the TCRdb copy is restricted to in-frame clones and leaves out a portion. Of about 160,000 clones listed, 65% to 85% are singletons. The CDR3 loop spans 18 amino acids. Germline-derived CDR1 and CDR2 are MNHEY and SMNVEV (reference sequence). V lost 6 bases and J lost 3; bases outside the gene matches: 11. The sequence was obtained from a man aged 55 to 70 in good health and CMV-seronegative. V gene TRBV27 combines with J gene TRBJ2-1; 13 bases are a match to TRBD2. Sequencing was done on a sample of PBMCs. This CDR3 is CASSLRTSGSRNYNEQFF. CDR3 DNA: TGTGCCAGCAGCTTAAGGACTAGCGGGAGTCGGAACTACAATGAGCAGTTCTTC.